Below are 31 T cell receptor beta chains sequenced from a single sample in a study of blood T cell repertoires in COVID-19. Sequenced by immunoSEQ multiplex PCR; TCRdb stores in-frame clones only, minus some. The table has about 180,000 clones, around 80% seen once. Source material: peripheral blood. All receptors come from a woman in her 40s with COVID-19, enrolled during active disease.

The rearrangement uses TRBV6-6 and TRBJ1-4; 7 nucleotides align to TRBD1. The ends lost 7 bases at V and 8 bases at J; junction bases unmatched: 13. Looked up from germline, CDR1 is MNHNY and CDR2 is SVGAGI (reference sequence). The CDR3 is 15 amino acids. The CDR3 spells CASTPVTGVREKLFF. Here the CDR3 DNA reads TGTGCCAGCACACCCGTTACAGGGGTTCGCGAAAAACTGTTTTTT.

This clone was counted a few times. The rearrangement links TRBV2 to TRBJ1-5; 7 bases agree with TRBD1. Germline V gene sequence: CDR1 SNHLY, CDR2 FYNNEI. V trimming: 6 bases; J trimming: 0 bases; junction bases outside the gene matches: 8. The CDR3 has 16 amino acids. The CDR3 here is CASSAGQSYSNQPQHF. The CDR3 DNA sequence: TGTGCCAGCAGCGCGGGACAGTCCTATAGCAATCAGCCCCAGCATTTT.

The J gene is TRBJ1-2, the V gene TRBV5-1; D may be TRBD1 (5 bases). Trimming took 0 bases from V and 8 from J, leaving 17 bases between them. This CDR3 comprises 15 residues. Germline values: CDR1 SGHRS, CDR2 YFSETQ. The CDR3 sequence: CASSLARGWGAGYTF. The CDR3 DNA reads TGCGCCAGCAGCTTGGCCAGAGGTTGGGGCGCAGGCTACACCTTC.

The chain is built from TRBV3-1 (or the pseudogene TRBV3-2) and TRBJ1-5; D remains ambiguous. The V gene lost 2 bases and the J gene lost 2 bases, with 7 bases spanning the gap. Germline V gene sequence: CDR1 LGHDT, CDR2 YNNKEL (reference sequence). The CDR3 sequence is 14 residues long. CDR3 nucleotide sequence: TGTGCCAGCAGCCAATATACAGGCAATCAGCCCCAGCATTTT. Translated, it gives CASSQYTGNQPQHF.

This sequence joins TRBV18 and TRBJ1-3; D is possibly TRBD1 (5 bases). This CDR3 comprises 14 residues. The germline CDR1 and CDR2 sequences are KGHSH and LQKENI. Trimming shortened V by 3 bases and J by 2 bases, and 8 bases separated the two germline ends. CDR3 sequence reads: CASSPRQTGNTIYF. The CDR3 coding sequence is TGTGCCAGCTCACCGAGACAGACTGGAAACACCATATATTTT.

The chain employs TRBV9 and TRBJ2-2; maybe TRBD2 (6 bases). Germline V gene sequence: CDR1 SGDLS, CDR2 YYNGEE. V lost 3 bases and J lost 1, with 7 bases in between. There are 14 residues in the CDR3. CDR3 amino acids: CASSEGGNTGELFF. DNA for the CDR3: TGTGCCAGCAGCGAGGGAGGGAACACCGGGGAGCTGTTTTTT.

The chain recombines TRBV7-6 with TRBJ2-1; D possibly corresponds to TRBD2 (7 bases). Germline CDR1 reads SGHVS; CDR2 reads FNYEAQ. This CDR3 comprises 15 residues. Deletions cut 5 bases from V and 5 bases from J, with 16 bases between. CDR3 sequence (DNA): TGTGCCAGCAGCCATAGGGGGGGGAGGGACAATGAGCAGTTCTTC. Residues: CASSHRGGRDNEQFF.

The V and J genes are TRBV20-1 and TRBJ1-1, with TRBD1 matching over 8 bases. The ends lost 3 bases at V and 7 bases at J; junction bases unmatched: 10. CDR3 size: 14 residues. Germline CDR1 is DFQATT and CDR2 is SNEGSKA (reference sequence). The CDR3 DNA sequence: TGCAGTGCTAGTAGGGGGACAGGTCGGGATGAAGCTTTCTTT. Protein product: CSASRGTGRDEAFF.

V is TRBV5-5 and J is TRBJ2-7; D may be TRBD2 (6 bases). V lost 1 base and J lost 3, with 11 bases in between. CDR1 and CDR2 from the germline V gene are SGHKS and YYEKEE (reference sequence). CDR3 length: 14 amino acids. CDR3 region: CASSLRSGDYEQYF. The CDR3 region has the DNA TGTGCCAGCAGCTTGCGTTCGGGAGACTACGAGCAGTACTTC. The complete variable domain, with remaining parts taken from reference TRBV5-5 and TRBJ2-7, reads DAGVTQSPTHLIKTRGQQVTLRCSPISGHKSVSWYQQVLGQGPQFIFQYYEKEERGRGNFPDRFSARQFPNYSSELNVNALLLGDSALYLCASSLRSGDYEQYFGPGTRLTVT.

The V call is TRBV6-5, the J call TRBJ2-7, with a possible D match to TRBD1 (6 bases). The CDR3 has 13 amino acids. CDR1 and CDR2 from the germline V gene are MNHEY and SVGAGI. V was trimmed by 6 bases and J by 4 bases, leaving 13 bases between them. The CDR3 region is CASRTGSAYEQYF. CDR3 bases: TGTGCCAGCAGAACAGGGAGCGCTTACGAGCAGTACTTC.

In nucleotides, the CDR3 is TGTGCCAGCAGTTACTTCGTCGCGGGGTCCGCCTATGGCTACACCTTC. Translating it yields CASSYFVAGSAYGYTF. The gene calls are TRBV6-5 and TRBJ1-2; no definite D call. Germline-derived CDR1 and CDR2 are MNHEY and SVGAGI. V was pared by 1 base and J by 4 bases, with 16 bases between. This CDR3 has 16 amino acids.

In this sample, this clone turned up once. The genes are TRBV5-4 and TRBJ1-5, with D uncertain. V gave up 4 bases and J gave up 7 bases, with 18 bases separating them. There are 15 residues in the CDR3. Germline assignment: CDR1 SGHNT and CDR2 YYREEE (reference sequence). CDR3 DNA sequence: TGTGCCAGCAGCCCCTCCCCCGAGGGCTACCAGCCCCAGCATTTT. This sequence encodes CASSPSPEGYQPQHF.

The CDR3 DNA is TGTGCCAGCAGTTACCTCAGGGTGAACACTGAAGCTTTCTTT. Its translation: CASSYLRVNTEAFF. J is TRBJ1-1 and V is TRBV6-5, with D perhaps matching TRBD1 (5 bases). CDR1 MNHEY and CDR2 SVGAGI come from the germline V gene. V was shortened by 2 bases and J by 0 bases, with 7 bases between the two germline ends. CDR3 size: 14 residues.

V is TRBV7-8 and J is TRBJ2-7; maybe TRBD1 (5 bases). V was trimmed by 5 bases and J by 2 bases, leaving 22 bases between them. The CDR3 totals 17 residues. Germline CDR1 and CDR2: SGHVS and FQNEAQ. The CDR3 here is CASSRLQGSATAYEQYF. As DNA, the CDR3 is TGTGCCAGCAGCCGGTTGCAGGGATCGGCGACGGCCTACGAGCAGTACTTC.

The V gene is TRBV15, the J gene TRBJ2-1; 8 bases align to TRBD2. V lost 6 bases and J lost 2; bases outside the gene matches: 6. This CDR3 has 15 amino acids. Looked up from germline, CDR1 is LNHNV and CDR2 is YYDKDF (reference sequence). The CDR3 loop reads CATSIGGAAYNEQFF. The CDR3 bases are TGTGCCACCAGTATCGGGGGGGCCGCCTACAATGAGCAGTTCTTC.

V and J are TRBV5-5 and TRBJ2-1; 7 bases map to TRBD1. The CDR3 sequence is 17 residues long. Per the germline V gene, CDR1 is SGHKS and CDR2 is YYEKEE (reference sequence). V lost 3 bases, J lost 8 bases, and 17 bases stayed unmatched. DNA of the CDR3: TGTGCCAGCAGCTCGGACAGGTCTTTTCTGGGTTTCGATGAGCAGTTCTTC. Residues: CASSSDRSFLGFDEQFF. Looking up the rest from reference TRBV5-5 and TRBJ2-1 gives the full variable domain: DAGVTQSPTHLIKTRGQQVTLRCSPISGHKSVSWYQQVLGQGPQFIFQYYEKEERGRGNFPDRFSARQFPNYSSELNVNALLLGDSALYLCASSSDRSFLGFDEQFFGPGTRLTVL.

The chain employs TRBV6-5 and TRBJ2-7; D is perhaps TRBD2 (5 bases). Trimming took 0 bases from V and 6 from J, leaving 12 bases between them. CDR1 is MNHEY and CDR2 is SVGAGI in the germline V gene. The length of the CDR3 is 14 residues. The CDR3 region has the DNA TGTGCCAGCAGTTACTCGAGACTAACTGGCGAGCAGTACTTC. It is translated as CASSYSRLTGEQYF.

The table lists this clone with a count of one. The sample carries other DNA sequences with the same CDR3. The chain carries TRBV9 and TRBJ2-7; 10 bases align to TRBD1. This CDR3 contains 13 residues. Germline V gene data show CDR1 as SGDLS and CDR2 as YYNGEE. With 2 bases clipped from V and 4 bases from J, the junction kept 0 bases outside the gene matches. CDR3 nucleotide sequence: TGTGCCAGCAGCGTGGACAGGGGGTACGAGCAGTACTTC. This gives the protein CASSVDRGYEQYF.

This clone appeared a few times. The J gene is TRBJ2-3, the V gene TRBV24-1; 10 nucleotides line up with TRBD1. The CDR3 runs 15 residues. With V trimmed by 1 base and J by 5 bases, 2 bases remained unmatched. Germline V CDR1 and CDR2: KGHDR, SFDVKD. CDR3 sequence (DNA): TGTGCCACCAGTGATTTTGGGACAGGGGAAGATACGCAGTATTTT. The encoded protein is CATSDFGTGEDTQYF.

V gene TRBV6-5 combines with J gene TRBJ1-4; 9 nucleotides match TRBD1. There are 15 residues in the CDR3. CDR1 is MNHEY and CDR2 is SVGAGI in the germline V gene. The J segment lost 8 bases and the V segment lost 0 bases, leaving 4 bases of the junction unmatched. CDR3: CASSYSGQGWEKLFF. CDR3 nucleotide sequence: TGTGCCAGCAGTTACTCGGGACAGGGTTGGGAAAAACTGTTTTTT.

This clone was seen a handful of times. The gene calls are TRBV27 and TRBJ2-7; TRBD2 matches 8 bases. The CDR3 loop spans 13 amino acids. J lost 6 bases, V lost 9 bases, and 10 bases had no gene match. Germline lookup yields CDR1 MNHEY and CDR2 SMNVEV (reference sequence). The CDR3 nucleotides are TGTGCCAGTACCCCCAGCGGGAGAACCGAGCAGTACTTC. It encodes CASTPSGRTEQYF.

This clone has just one count. The chain joins TRBV7-8 to TRBJ1-2; 12 nucleotides align to TRBD1. This CDR3 contains 18 residues. Germline-derived CDR1 and CDR2 are SGHVS and FQNEAQ. After removal of 2 bases from V and 6 bases from J, the junction contained 13 bases not matched to a gene. This CDR3 is CASSLSEGPGQGAHGYTF. In DNA form, the CDR3 reads TGTGCCAGCAGCTTAAGTGAGGGACCGGGACAGGGGGCCCATGGCTACACCTTC.

The chain recombines TRBV9 with TRBJ2-7; D is ambiguous. Per the germline V gene, CDR1 is SGDLS and CDR2 is YYNGEE. V lost 0 bases and J 3 bases, leaving 7 bases between the germline ends. This CDR3 has 13 amino acids. As DNA, the CDR3 is TGTGCCAGCAGCGTAGATACGGGCTACGAGCAGTACTTC. Translation: CASSVDTGYEQYF.

This sequence joins TRBV2 and TRBJ2-7; 8 bases agree with TRBD2. CDR3 size: 15 residues. The germline V gene has CDR1 SNHLY and CDR2 FYNNEI. Trimming cost V 6 bases and J 3 bases; bases outside gene matches: 10. The DNA of the CDR3 is TGTGCCAGCAGACCAGCGGGAGAGGGACTCTACGAGCAGTACTTC. This gives the protein CASRPAGEGLYEQYF.

The chain employs TRBV3-1 (or the pseudogene TRBV3-2) and TRBJ2-7, with a tentative D call TRBD2 (6 bases). The CDR3 consists of 13 residues. The V and J ends lost 4 bases and 2 bases respectively, with 9 bases between them. The germline CDR1 and CDR2 sequences are LGHDT and YNNKEL (reference sequence). The CDR3 DNA reads TGTGCCAGCAGCCCCTCTAGCGCCTACGAGCAGTACTTC. It is translated as CASSPSSAYEQYF.

This rearrangement joins TRBV6-5 to TRBJ1-2; 7 nucleotides match TRBD1. The CDR3 contains 15 residues. CDR1 is MNHEY, CDR2 SVGAGI, per germline. J gave up 8 bases and V 0 bases, and 9 bases lay outside the gene matches. CDR3 bases: TGTGCCAGCAGTTACTCGAGACAGGGCGGGTCGGGCTACACCTTC. The encoded protein is CASSYSRQGGSGYTF.

The genes are TRBV5-6 and TRBJ1-4, with 9 bases matching TRBD1. Germline loops: CDR1 SGHDT, CDR2 YYEEEE. The CDR3 runs to 14 residues. V gave up 4 bases and J gave up 7 bases; unmatched junction bases: 5. The CDR3 sequence: CASSVGTGIEKLFF. CDR3 nucleotides: TGTGCCAGCAGCGTGGGGACAGGGATTGAAAAACTGTTTTTT.

The chain employs TRBV2 and TRBJ2-5; the D is unclear. Trimming cost V 5 bases and J 5 bases, with 9 bases left between them. Germline V lookup: CDR1 SNHLY, CDR2 FYNNEI. The CDR3 spans 12 residues. CDR3 region: CASSLGRETQYF. The CDR3 bases are TGTGCCAGCAGTCTAGGCCGGGAGACCCAGTACTTC.

The V gene is TRBV11-2, the J gene TRBJ2-5; tentative D call: TRBD2 (6 bases). The CDR3 covers 14 residues. Germline values: CDR1 SGHAT, CDR2 FQNNGV. Trimming pared 2 bases from V and 2 bases from J, leaving 9 bases between. CDR3 in amino acids: CASSLTLAQETQYF. CDR3 coding DNA: TGTGCCAGCAGCTTAACTCTAGCGCAAGAGACCCAGTACTTC. Drawing the rest from reference TRBV11-2 and TRBJ2-5, the complete variable domain is EAGVAQSPRYKIIEKRQSVAFWCNPISGHATLYWYQQILGQGPKLLIQFQNNGVVDDSQLPKDRFSAERLKGVDSTLKIQPAKLEDSAVYLCASSLTLAQETQYFGPGTRLLVL.

The chain is built from TRBV7-6 and TRBJ1-2; TRBD1 is a possible D gene (5 bases). Looked up from germline, CDR1 is SGHVS and CDR2 is FNYEAQ. Trimming shortened V by 0 bases and J by 2 bases, and 10 bases separated the two germline ends. This CDR3 comprises 15 residues. The CDR3 DNA reads TGTGCCAGCAGCTTAGCTCGGGGGGGAAACTATGGCTACACCTTC. This sequence encodes CASSLARGGNYGYTF.

This clone has only a few counts. The rearrangement links TRBV25-1 to TRBJ1-5; D is uncertain. Between the trimmed V and J ends, which lost 3 bases and 5 bases, there was a span of 14 bases. The length of the CDR3 is 15 residues. CDR1 and CDR2 from the germline V gene are MGHDK and SYGVNS. Here the CDR3 DNA reads TGTGCCAGCAGTGACGGGGAAAACAGCCATCAGCCCCAGCATTTT. This sequence encodes CASSDGENSHQPQHF.